A single sample gave rise to the 4 T cell receptor beta chains below, sequenced in a study of blood T cells in healthy people across ages. Next came a second PCR, run for about 7 to 12 cycles, which used a sample-barcoded 5' primer along with a J-beta primer mix. TCRdb re-analysed the 5' RACE reads in MiXCR, keeping a single row per CDR3 protein. Among hundreds of thousands of distinct CDR3 sequences listed, 56% were seen once. The specimen sequenced was blood. These TCRs come from a man between 40 and 49 years old in good health.

This sequence joins TRBV7-3 and TRBJ2-3; D is uncertain. V lost 2 bases and J lost 3, with 12 bases in between. The length of the CDR3 is 15 residues. Germline CDR1 is SGHTA and CDR2 is FQGTGA. The CDR3 coding sequence is TGTGCCAGCAGCTTATCCCGTGTCGGTACAGATACGCAGTATTTT. Its protein is CASSLSRVGTDTQYF.

The genes are TRBV4-2 and TRBJ2-3; the match to TRBD2 covers 13 bases. V was clipped by 0 bases and J by 1 base; unmatched bases: 16. CDR3 length: 22 residues. Looked up from germline, CDR1 is LGHNA and CDR2 is YNFKEQ. The CDR3 sequence: CASSQEFGSGLAGVLGTDTQYF. The CDR3 DNA reads as TGTGCCAGCAGCCAAGAATTCGGGAGCGGACTAGCGGGGGTTCTTGGCACAGATACGCAGTATTTT.

This clonotype was recorded a few times. The chain joins TRBV11-2 to TRBJ2-3, with TRBD2 identical over 14 bases. CDR1 and CDR2 from the germline V gene are SGHAT and FQNNGV. The CDR3 extends over 19 amino acids. Trimming at V came to 6 bases and at J to 7 bases, leaving 18 bases not matched to a gene. This CDR3 is CASSPRPPDGTSGGNTQYF. DNA for the CDR3: TGTGCCAGCAGTCCCCGGCCCCCCGACGGGACTAGCGGGGGAAATACGCAGTATTTT.

V is TRBV5-1 and J is TRBJ1-1; 8 bases match TRBD1. The CDR3 runs to 15 residues. Germline CDR1 is SGHRS and CDR2 is YFSETQ. After removal of 4 bases from V and 5 bases from J, the junction contained 10 bases not matched to a gene. The chain's CDR3 is CASSELQGGFTEAFF. Written as DNA, the CDR3 is TGCGCCAGCAGCGAATTACAGGGGGGGTTTACTGAAGCTTTCTTT.